This T cell receptor (beta chain) is drawn from a study of blood T cell repertoires in COVID-19. Study at large: Researchers got acute and convalescent COVID-19 samples from the United States, Italy and Spain.

The ends lost 5 bases at V and 3 bases at J; junction bases unmatched: 7. The CDR3 sequence is 15 residues long. Germline V gives CDR1 LGHNA, CDR2 YNFKEQ. Using immunoSEQ multiplex PCR, the repertoire was profiled, and TCRdb retains in-frame clones only, with some absent. The data show a few hundred thousand clones, roughly nine tenths seen once. The gene calls are TRBV4-2 and TRBJ2-1; 7 nucleotides align to TRBD1. This sequence originates from a human donor in a cohort exposed to, infected with or recovered from COVID-19 (not recorded which). The donor label of this sample is uncertain. Sequences were obtained from PBMCs or T cells enriched from blood (not recorded which). In DNA, the CDR3 is TGTGCCAGCAGCATACGGACAGGCGACTACAATGAGCAGTTCTTC. Translating gives CASSIRTGDYNEQFF.